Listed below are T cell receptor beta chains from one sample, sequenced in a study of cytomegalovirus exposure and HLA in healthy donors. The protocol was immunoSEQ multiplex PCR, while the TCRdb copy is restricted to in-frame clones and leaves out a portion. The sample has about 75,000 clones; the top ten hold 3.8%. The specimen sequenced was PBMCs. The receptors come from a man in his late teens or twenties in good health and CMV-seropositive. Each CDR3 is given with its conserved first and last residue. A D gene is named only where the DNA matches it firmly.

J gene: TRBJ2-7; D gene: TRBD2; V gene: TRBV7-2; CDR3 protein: CASSLASGSEQYF; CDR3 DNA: TGTGCCAGCAGCTTAGCTAGCGGGAGCGAGCAGTACTTC
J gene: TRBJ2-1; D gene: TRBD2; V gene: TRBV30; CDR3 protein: CAWTFGGRGDNEQFF; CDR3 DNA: TGTGCCTGGACCTTCGGGGGGAGAGGCGACAATGAGCAGTTCTTC
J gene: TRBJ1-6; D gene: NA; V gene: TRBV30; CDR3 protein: CALRMGVAYNSPLHF; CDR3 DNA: TGTGCTCTTAGAATGGGAGTAGCGTATAATTCACCCCTCCACTTT
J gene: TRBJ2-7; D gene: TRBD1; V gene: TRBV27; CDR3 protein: CASSPRQGPKQYF; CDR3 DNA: TGTGCCAGCAGTCCCCGACAGGGTCCAAAGCAGTACTTC
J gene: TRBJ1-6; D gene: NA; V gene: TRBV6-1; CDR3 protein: CASSEVDSRNSPLHF; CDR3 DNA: TGTGCCAGCAGTGAAGTAGACAGTAGAAATTCACCCCTCCACTTT
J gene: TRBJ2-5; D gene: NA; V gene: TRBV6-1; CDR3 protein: CASNRREQETQYF; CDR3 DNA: TGTGCCAGCAACCGGCGGGAACAAGAGACCCAGTACTTC
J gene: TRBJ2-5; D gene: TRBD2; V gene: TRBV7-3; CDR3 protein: CASSLGAGGETQYF; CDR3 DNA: TGTGCCAGCAGCTTGGGGGCGGGAGGGGAGACCCAGTACTTC
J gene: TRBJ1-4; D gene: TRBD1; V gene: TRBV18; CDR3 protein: CASSTTGGLNEKLFF; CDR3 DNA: TGTGCCAGCTCGACAACAGGGGGGTTAAATGAAAAACTGTTTTTT
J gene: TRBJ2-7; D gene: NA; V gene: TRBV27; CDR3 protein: CASSLGGSYEQYF; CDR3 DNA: TGTGCCAGCAGTTTGGGGGGATCCTACGAGCAGTACTTC
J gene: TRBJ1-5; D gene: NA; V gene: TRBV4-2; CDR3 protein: CASSQEPGSNQPQHF; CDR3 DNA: TGTGCCAGCAGCCAAGAGCCGGGGAGCAATCAGCCCCAGCATTTT
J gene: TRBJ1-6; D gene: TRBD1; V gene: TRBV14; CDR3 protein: CASSQGQGTNSPLHF; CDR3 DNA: TGTGCCAGCAGCCAAGGACAGGGGACGAATTCACCCCTCCACTTT
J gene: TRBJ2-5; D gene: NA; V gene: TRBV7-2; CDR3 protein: CASSTRQAHGETQYF; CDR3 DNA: TGTGCCAGCAGCACCCGACAGGCCCACGGCGAGACCCAGTACTTC
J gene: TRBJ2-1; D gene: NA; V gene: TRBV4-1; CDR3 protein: CASKPRGRNEQFF; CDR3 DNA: TGCGCCAGCAAACCCCGGGGTAGGAATGAGCAGTTCTTC
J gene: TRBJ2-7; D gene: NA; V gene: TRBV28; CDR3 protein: CASREPGSAYEQYF; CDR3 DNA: TGTGCCAGCAGAGAACCAGGGTCCGCCTACGAGCAGTACTTC
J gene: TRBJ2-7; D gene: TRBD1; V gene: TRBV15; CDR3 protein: CATSARTGEGEQYF; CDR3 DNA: TGTGCCACCAGCGCCCGGACAGGGGAGGGCGAGCAGTACTTC
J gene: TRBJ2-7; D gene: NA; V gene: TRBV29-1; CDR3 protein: CSVEEGTYEQYF; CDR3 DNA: TGCAGCGTTGAGGAGGGTACCTACGAGCAGTACTTC
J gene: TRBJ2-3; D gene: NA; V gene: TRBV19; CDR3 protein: CASSMDPSGTDTQYF; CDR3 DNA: TGTGCCAGTAGTATGGACCCCTCGGGGACAGATACGCAGTATTTT
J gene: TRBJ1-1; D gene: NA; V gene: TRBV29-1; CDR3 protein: CSASGDTNTEAFF; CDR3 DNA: TGCAGCGCTTCCGGGGACACGAACACTGAAGCTTTCTTT
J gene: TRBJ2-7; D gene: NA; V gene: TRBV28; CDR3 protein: CASSFAREPSYEQYF; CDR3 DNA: TGTGCCAGCAGTTTTGCCAGGGAACCTTCCTACGAGCAGTACTTC
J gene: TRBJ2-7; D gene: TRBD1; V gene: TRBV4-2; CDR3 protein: CASSQGQGPDEQYF; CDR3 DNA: TGTGCCAGCAGCCAAGGACAGGGGCCCGACGAGCAGTACTTC
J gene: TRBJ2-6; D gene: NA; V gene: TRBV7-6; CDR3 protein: CASSSLTVLSSGANVLTF; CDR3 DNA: TGTGCCAGCAGCTCACTGACAGTCCTGAGCTCTGGGGCCAACGTCCTGACTTTC
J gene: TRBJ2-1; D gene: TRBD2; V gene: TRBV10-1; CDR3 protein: CASKLRIAGGSYNEQFF; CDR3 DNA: TGCGCCAGCAAGCTACGGATAGCGGGGGGTTCCTACAATGAGCAGTTCTTC
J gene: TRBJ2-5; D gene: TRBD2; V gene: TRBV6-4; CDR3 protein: CASSVSGGDQETQYF; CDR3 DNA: TGTGCCAGCAGCGTTAGCGGGGGGGACCAAGAGACCCAGTACTTC
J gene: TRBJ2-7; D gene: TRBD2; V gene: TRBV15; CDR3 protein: CATSRDGTLAGEAYEQYF; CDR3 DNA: TGTGCCACCAGCAGAGATGGAACTTTAGCGGGAGAGGCCTACGAGCAGTACTTC
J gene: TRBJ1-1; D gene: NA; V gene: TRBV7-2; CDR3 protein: CASSLVGGGGSTEAFF; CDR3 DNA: TGTGCCAGCAGCTTAGTGGGGGGAGGCGGTTCCACTGAAGCTTTCTTT
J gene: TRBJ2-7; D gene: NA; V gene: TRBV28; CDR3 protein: CASSLPVNYEQYF; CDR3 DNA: TGTGCCAGCAGTTTACCAGTGAACTACGAGCAGTACTTC
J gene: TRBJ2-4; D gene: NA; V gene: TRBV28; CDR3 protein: CASSFLQGRVDIQYF; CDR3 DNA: TGTGCCAGCAGTTTCCTACAGGGAAGGGTGGACATTCAGTACTTC
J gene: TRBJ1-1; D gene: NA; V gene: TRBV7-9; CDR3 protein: CASSPQGQTNTEAFF; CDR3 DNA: TGTGCCAGCAGCCCTCAGGGGCAGACGAACACTGAAGCTTTCTTT
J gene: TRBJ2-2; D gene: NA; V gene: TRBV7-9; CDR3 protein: CASSLHSATGELFF; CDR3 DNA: TGTGCCAGCAGCCTTCACAGTGCCACCGGGGAGCTGTTTTTT
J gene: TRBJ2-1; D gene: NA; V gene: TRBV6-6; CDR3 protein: CASSRRGDGAFF; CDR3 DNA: TGTGCCAGCAGCCGACGCGGCGACGGAGCGTTCTTC
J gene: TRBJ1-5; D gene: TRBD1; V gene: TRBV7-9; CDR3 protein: CASSRDGTDNQPQHF; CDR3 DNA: TGTGCCAGCAGCAGAGACGGGACAGACAATCAGCCCCAGCATTTT
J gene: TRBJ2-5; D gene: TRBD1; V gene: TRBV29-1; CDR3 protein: CSVVQGAAGETQYF; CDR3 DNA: TGCAGCGTTGTGCAGGGGGCGGCGGGTGAGACCCAGTACTTC
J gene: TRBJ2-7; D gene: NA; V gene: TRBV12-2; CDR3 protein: CASRLAPCQRGEPNSYEQYF; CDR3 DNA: TGTGCAAGTCGCTTAGCGCCATGCCAGCGGGGGGAACCAAACTCCTACGAGCAGTACTTC
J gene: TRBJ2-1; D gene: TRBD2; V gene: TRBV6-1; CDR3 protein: CASSGLAGGNEQFF; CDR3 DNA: TGTGCCAGCAGTGGACTAGCGGGAGGCAATGAGCAGTTCTTC
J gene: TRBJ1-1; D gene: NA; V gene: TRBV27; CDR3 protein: CASSLFRMGNRTLNTEAFF; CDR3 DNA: TGTGCCAGCAGCTTATTCCGCATGGGTAACAGGACCCTGAACACTGAAGCTTTCTTT
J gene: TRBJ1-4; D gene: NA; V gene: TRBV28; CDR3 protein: CASSLPRSEKLFF; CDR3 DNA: TGTGCCAGCAGTTTACCGCGTAGTGAAAAACTGTTTTTT
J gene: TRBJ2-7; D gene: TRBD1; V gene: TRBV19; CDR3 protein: CASRTGSTGRGYEQYF; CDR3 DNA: TGTGCCAGTAGGACGGGCTCGACAGGGAGAGGTTACGAGCAGTACTTC
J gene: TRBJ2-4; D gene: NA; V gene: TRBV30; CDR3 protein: CAWSFGRAAKNIQYF; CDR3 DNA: TGTGCCTGGAGCTTCGGCAGGGCAGCCAAAAACATTCAGTACTTC
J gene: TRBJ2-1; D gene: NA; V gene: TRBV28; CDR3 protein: CASRDGDNEQFF; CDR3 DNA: TGTGCCAGCCGTGACGGAGACAATGAGCAGTTCTTC
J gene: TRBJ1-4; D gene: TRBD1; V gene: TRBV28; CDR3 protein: CASREPTGVANEKLFF; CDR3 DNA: TGTGCCAGCAGGGAGCCTACAGGGGTGGCTAATGAAAAACTGTTTTTT
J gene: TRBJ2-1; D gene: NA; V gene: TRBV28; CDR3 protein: CASSLTENEQFF; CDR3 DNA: TGTGCCAGCAGTCTGACAGAGAATGAGCAGTTCTTC
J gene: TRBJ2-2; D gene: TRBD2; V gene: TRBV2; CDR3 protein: CASSLTSGDGELFF; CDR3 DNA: TGTGCCAGCAGTCTGACTAGCGGGGACGGGGAGCTGTTTTTT
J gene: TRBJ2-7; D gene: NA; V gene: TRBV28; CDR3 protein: CASSLNRGGEQYF; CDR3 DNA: TGTGCCAGCAGTTTGAACAGGGGGGGCGAGCAGTACTTC
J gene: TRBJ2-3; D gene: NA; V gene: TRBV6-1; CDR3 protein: CASSESLVRTDTQYF; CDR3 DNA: TGTGCCAGCAGTGAGTCACTCGTTCGCACAGATACGCAGTATTTT
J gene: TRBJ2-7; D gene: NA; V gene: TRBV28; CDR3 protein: CASSPAVGVGPYEQYF; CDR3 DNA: TGTGCCAGCAGTCCCGCCGTCGGGGTTGGGCCCTACGAGCAGTACTTC